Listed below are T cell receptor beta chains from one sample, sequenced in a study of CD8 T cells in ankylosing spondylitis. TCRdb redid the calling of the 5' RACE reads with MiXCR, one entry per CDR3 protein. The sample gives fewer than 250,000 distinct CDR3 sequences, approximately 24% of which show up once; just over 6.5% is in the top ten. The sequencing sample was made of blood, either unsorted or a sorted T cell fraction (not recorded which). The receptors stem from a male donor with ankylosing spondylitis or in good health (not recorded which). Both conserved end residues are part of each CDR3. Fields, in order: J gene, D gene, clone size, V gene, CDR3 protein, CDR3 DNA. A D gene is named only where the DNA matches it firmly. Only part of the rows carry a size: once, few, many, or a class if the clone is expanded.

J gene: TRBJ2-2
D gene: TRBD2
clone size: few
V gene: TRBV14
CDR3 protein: CASSQDWPTGTSGRAPDTGELFF
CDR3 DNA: TGTGCCAGCAGCCAAGATTGGCCCACCGGGACTAGCGGGAGGGCCCCCGACACCGGGGAGCTGTTTTTT

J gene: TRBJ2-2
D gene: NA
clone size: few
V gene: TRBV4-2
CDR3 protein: CASSQDGAGELFF
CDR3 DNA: TGTGCCAGCAGCCAAGATGGAGCCGGGGAGCTGTTTTTT

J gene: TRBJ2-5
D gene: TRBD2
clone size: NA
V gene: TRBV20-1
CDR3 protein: CSAPGVAGVETQYF
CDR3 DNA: TGCAGTGCTCCTGGGGTAGCGGGAGTTGAGACCCAGTACTTC

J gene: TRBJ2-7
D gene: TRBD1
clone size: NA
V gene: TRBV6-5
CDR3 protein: CASSYSSGTGLGEQYF
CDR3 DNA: TGTGCCAGCAGTTACTCGAGCGGGACAGGGTTAGGCGAGCAGTACTTC

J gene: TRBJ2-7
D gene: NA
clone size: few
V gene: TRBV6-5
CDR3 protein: CASSYSPVTYEQYF
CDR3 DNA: TGTGCCAGCAGTTACTCCCCAGTAACCTACGAGCAGTACTTC

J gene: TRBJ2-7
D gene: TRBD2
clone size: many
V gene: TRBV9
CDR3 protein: CASSRDPGLTYEQYF
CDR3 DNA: TGTGCCAGCAGCCGAGATCCGGGACTAACCTACGAGCAGTACTTC

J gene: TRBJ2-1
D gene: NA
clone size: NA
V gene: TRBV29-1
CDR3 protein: CSVKAWRTTSHSYNEQFF
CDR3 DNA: TGCAGCGTCAAAGCCTGGAGGACAACTAGCCACTCCTACAATGAGCAGTTCTTC

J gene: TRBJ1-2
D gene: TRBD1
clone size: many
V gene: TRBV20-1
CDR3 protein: CSAAGTVYGYTF
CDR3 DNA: TGCAGTGCCGCCGGGACAGTCTATGGCTACACCTTC

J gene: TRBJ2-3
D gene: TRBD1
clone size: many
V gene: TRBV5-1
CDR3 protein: CASSERQGLDTQYF
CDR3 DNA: TGCGCCAGCAGTGAAAGACAGGGTCTAGATACGCAGTATTTT

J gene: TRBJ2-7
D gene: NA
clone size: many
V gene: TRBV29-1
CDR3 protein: CSAGFTYEQYF
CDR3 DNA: TGCAGCGCCGGGTTTACCTACGAGCAGTACTTC

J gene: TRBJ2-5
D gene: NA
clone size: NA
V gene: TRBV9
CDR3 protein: CASSVGIGRAKGETQYF
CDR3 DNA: TGTGCCAGCAGCGTAGGGATCGGCAGGGCGAAAGGAGAGACCCAGTACTTC

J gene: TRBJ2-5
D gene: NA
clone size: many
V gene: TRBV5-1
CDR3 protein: CASSFQGQETQYF
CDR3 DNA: TGTGCCAGCAGCTTTCAGGGGCAAGAGACCCAGTACTTC

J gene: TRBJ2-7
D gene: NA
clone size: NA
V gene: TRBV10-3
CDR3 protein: CAISGSTRTYEQYF
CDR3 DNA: TGTGCCATCAGTGGCTCGACTCGAACCTACGAGCAGTACTTC

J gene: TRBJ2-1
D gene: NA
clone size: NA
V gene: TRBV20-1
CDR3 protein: CSASRVSSYNEQFF
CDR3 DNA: TGCAGTGCTAGTAGAGTAAGCTCCTACAATGAGCAGTTCTTC

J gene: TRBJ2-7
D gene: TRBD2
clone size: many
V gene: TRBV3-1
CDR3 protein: CASRKGLAYEQYF
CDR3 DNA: TGTGCCAGCAGGAAGGGACTAGCTTACGAGCAGTACTTC

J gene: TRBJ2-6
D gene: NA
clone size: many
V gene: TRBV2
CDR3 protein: CASSESTRGANVLTF
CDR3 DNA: TGTGCCAGCAGTGAATCGACGAGAGGGGCCAACGTCCTGACTTTC

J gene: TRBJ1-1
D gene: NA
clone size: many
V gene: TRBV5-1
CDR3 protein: CASSRELTVMNTEAFF
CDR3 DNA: TGCGCCAGCAGCCGCGAACTGACAGTAATGAACACTGAAGCTTTCTTT

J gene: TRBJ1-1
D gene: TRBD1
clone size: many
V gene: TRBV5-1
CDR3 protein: CASSWTGGGTEAFF
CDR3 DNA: TGTGCCAGCAGCTGGACAGGGGGAGGCACTGAAGCTTTCTTT

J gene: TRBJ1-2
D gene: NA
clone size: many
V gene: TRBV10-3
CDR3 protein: CAINSDPYGYTF
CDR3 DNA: TGTGCCATAAATTCTGACCCCTATGGCTACACCTTC

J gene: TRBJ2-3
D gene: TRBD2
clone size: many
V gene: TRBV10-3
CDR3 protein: CAIMTSGSSGTQYF
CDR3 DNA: TGTGCCATCATGACTAGCGGTTCATCCGGTACGCAGTATTTT

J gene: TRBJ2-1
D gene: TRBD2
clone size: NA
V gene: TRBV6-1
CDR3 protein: CASSNGLAGNEQFF
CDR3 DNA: TGTGCCAGCAGCAACGGACTAGCAGGCAATGAGCAGTTCTTC

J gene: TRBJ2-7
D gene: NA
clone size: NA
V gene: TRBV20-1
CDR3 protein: CSALPQGAAYEQYF
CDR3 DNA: TGCAGTGCCCTACCCCAGGGAGCAGCCTACGAGCAGTACTTC

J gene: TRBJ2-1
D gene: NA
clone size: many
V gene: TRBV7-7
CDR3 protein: CASSQGTINEQFF
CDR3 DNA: TGTGCTAGCAGCCAAGGGACCATCAATGAGCAGTTCTTC

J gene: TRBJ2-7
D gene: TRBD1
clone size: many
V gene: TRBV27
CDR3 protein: CASSRNTGTVYSYEQYF
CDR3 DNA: TGTGCCAGCAGCCGTAACACCGGGACAGTTTACTCCTACGAGCAGTACTTC

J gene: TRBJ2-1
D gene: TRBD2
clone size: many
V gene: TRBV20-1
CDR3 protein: CSARRTSSYNEQFF
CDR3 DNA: TGCAGTGCTAGGAGGACTAGCTCCTACAATGAGCAGTTCTTC

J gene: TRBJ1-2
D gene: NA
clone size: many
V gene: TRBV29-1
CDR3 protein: CSVRGVGYTF
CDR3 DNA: TGCAGCGTTAGGGGGGTCGGCTACACCTTC

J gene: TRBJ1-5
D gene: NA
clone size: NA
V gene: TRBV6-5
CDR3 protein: CASSYSRDSNQPQHF
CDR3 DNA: TGTGCCAGCAGTTACTCGAGGGATAGCAATCAGCCCCAGCATTTT

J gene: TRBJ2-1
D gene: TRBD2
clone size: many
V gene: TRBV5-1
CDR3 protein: CASSPDREGPHNEQFF
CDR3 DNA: TGCGCCAGCAGCCCGGACCGGGAGGGCCCCCACAATGAGCAGTTCTTC

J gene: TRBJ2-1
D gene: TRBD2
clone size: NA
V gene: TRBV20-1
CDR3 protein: CSARLAGSNEQFF
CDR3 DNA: TGCAGTGCTCGACTAGCGGGAAGCAATGAGCAGTTCTTC

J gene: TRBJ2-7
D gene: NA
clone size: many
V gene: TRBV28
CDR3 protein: CAGHSKGGASYEQYF
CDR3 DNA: TGTGCCGGACACTCAAAAGGGGGGGCCTCTTACGAGCAGTACTTC

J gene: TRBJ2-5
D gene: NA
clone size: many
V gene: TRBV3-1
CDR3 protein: CASSPSGTGQETQYF
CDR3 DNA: TGTGCCAGCAGCCCGAGCGGGACAGGACAAGAGACCCAGTACTTC

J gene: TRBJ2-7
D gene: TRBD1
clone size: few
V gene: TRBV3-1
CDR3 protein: CASSQGKWGRGYEQYF
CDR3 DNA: TGTGCCAGCAGCCAAGGGAAATGGGGCAGGGGGTACGAGCAGTACTTC

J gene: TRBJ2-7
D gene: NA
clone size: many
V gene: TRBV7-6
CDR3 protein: CASSLAGVRNEQYF
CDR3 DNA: TGTGCCAGCAGCTTAGCGGGAGTTAGGAACGAGCAGTACTTC

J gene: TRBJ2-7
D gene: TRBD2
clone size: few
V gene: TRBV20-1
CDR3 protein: CSARGTKLAGSSYEQYF
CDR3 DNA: TGCAGTGCTAGAGGAACGAAACTAGCGGGCAGCTCCTACGAGCAGTACTTC

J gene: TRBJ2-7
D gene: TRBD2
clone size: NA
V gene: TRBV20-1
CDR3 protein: CSATPGGRVYEQYF
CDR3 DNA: TGCAGTGCTACCCCGGGCGGGAGGGTCTACGAGCAGTACTTC

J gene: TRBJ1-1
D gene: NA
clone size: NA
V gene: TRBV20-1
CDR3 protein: CSASPMNTEAFF
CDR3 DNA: TGCAGTGCTAGCCCAATGAACACTGAAGCTTTCTTT

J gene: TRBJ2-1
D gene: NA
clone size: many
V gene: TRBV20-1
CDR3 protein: CSARDPLKPSYNEQFF
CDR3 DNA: TGCAGTGCTAGAGACCCACTGAAACCCTCCTACAATGAGCAGTTCTTC

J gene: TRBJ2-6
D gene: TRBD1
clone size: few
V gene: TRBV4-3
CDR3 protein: CASSRGTGIGANVLTF
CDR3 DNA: TGCGCCAGCAGCCGCGGGACAGGGATCGGGGCCAACGTCCTGACTTTC

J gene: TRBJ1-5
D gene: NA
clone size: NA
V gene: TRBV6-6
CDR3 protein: CAGGLGFQPQHF
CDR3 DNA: TGTGCCGGGGGCCTAGGGTTTCAGCCCCAGCATTTT

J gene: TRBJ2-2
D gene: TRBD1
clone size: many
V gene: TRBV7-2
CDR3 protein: CASSRRRTGHKELFF
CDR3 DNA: TGTGCCAGCAGCCGAAGACGGACAGGGCATAAGGAGCTGTTTTTT